Here is one T cell receptor beta chain with its context. Its antigen remains unknown. Germline CDR1 reads MGHRA; CDR2 reads YSYEKL. The CDR3 covers 18 residues. For TCR beta, cDNA was produced by 5'RACE template switching with UMIs. TCRdb reanalyzed the 5' RACE reads, giving one entry per CDR3 protein sequence and no DNA. The data show 150,000 or so distinct CDR3 sequences, and the top ten clones hold 37%. The entry originates in a study of T cells expressing NK-cell markers. Findings and limits, study-wide: The CD3+CD56-NKG2C+ fraction of a few donors was also led by these clonotypes. Dominant NKG2C+ clonotypes in roughly 6 donors made up about 1.0-7.5% of CD8+ T cells.

Sequenced: blood T cells: a sorted CD56 or NKG2C T cell subset, CD4+ or CD8+ T cells, or bulk PBMC T cells (not recorded which). This chain uses TRBV4-1 with TRBJ2-1; the D call of TRBD2 rests on TCRdb alone, since no DNA is present to check it. This TCR was recovered from a woman between 45 and 60 years old in good health. The CDR3 protein is CASSQEGGGTSGRNEQFF.